This T cell receptor beta chain was identified during a study of cytomegalovirus exposure and HLA in healthy donors. Study findings and constraints: As was reported, the HLA-A and HLA-B alleles of most subjects were accurately predicted from TCR beta sequences. Altogether, 164 TCR beta chains were recorded as cytomegalovirus-associated.

Worth noting for this clone: No antigen is known for it.

Trimming removed 2 bases from V and 5 bases from J; junction bases left unmatched: 6. Germline CDR1 is MNHEY and CDR2 is SVGAGI. The CDR3 contains 15 residues. The study ran its PCR with 60 Vbeta and 13 Jbeta primers. This table comes from immunoSEQ multiplex PCR, and its TCRdb copy is limited to in-frame clones, with some not included. Of under 70,000 clones listed, about three quarters are singletons. The sequence was obtained from a male donor in good health and CMV-seropositive. This chain links TRBV6-5 with TRBJ1-2, with 9 bases lining up with TRBD1. The sequencing input was PBMCs. CDR3 nucleotides: TGTGCCAGCAGTTACGGACAGGGGTTCCGGTATGGCTACACCTTC. Translating gives CASSYGQGFRYGYTF.